What follows describes a single T cell receptor beta chain. The antigen is unknown. TCRdb's table, derived via immunoSEQ multiplex PCR, lists solely in-frame clones and lacks some. The sample has 100,000 to 150,000 clones; approximately 94% are singletons. CDR1 is SGHRS and CDR2 is YFSETQ in the germline V gene. Between the trimmed V and J ends, which lost 3 bases and 4 bases, there was a span of 12 bases. The CDR3 is 14 residues long. The data belong to a study of cytomegalovirus exposure and HLA in healthy donors. General study points: One later analysis, an examination of the 120 validation repertoires, found that first-cohort TCR clusters tended to co-occur in them. Researchers counted around 160 TCR beta chains as cytomegalovirus-associated. Among the CMV-associated chains, three were confirmed in vitro as specific for CMV antigens.

The donors were members of the validation cohort comprising over a hundred subjects, separate from the approximately 700-subject first cohort. Specimen: PBMCs. This sequence originates from a woman between 18 and 30 years old in good health and CMV-seronegative. The V call is TRBV5-1, the J call TRBJ2-3; a weak D match, TRBD2 (5 bases). For the CDR3, the DNA is TGCGCCAGCAGCTCGGGAAGAGCCGCAGATACGCAGTATTTT. It is translated as CASSSGRAADTQYF.